This TCR beta chain originates from a study of memory CD4+ T cells and cytomegalovirus serostatus. The CDR3 length is 15 residues. J was trimmed by 6 bases and V by 1 base; bases with no gene match: 7. Germline assignment: CDR1 MGHRA and CDR2 YSYEKL. The assay was immunoSEQ multiplex PCR, and TCRdb's table has in-frame clones only and misses some. Of 50,000 to 75,000 clones in the sample, approximately 85% were seen once. The sort gate was single viable CD3+CD4+CD8-CD45RO+ cells for memory CD4+ T cells. J is TRBJ2-3 and V is TRBV4-1, with 7 bases identical to TRBD2. Sequencing used memory CD4+ T cells from blood. The receptor was isolated from an adult in good health and CMV-seronegative. The CDR3: CASSQAWGGVDTQYF. CDR3 in DNA: TGCGCCAGCAGCCAAGCTTGGGGGGGGGTGGATACGCAGTATTTT.